Below, 18 T cell receptor beta chains from the same sample are listed, as sequenced in a study of regulatory T cells in long-lasting Graves disease. Time point specified: newly diagnosed GD, antithyroid drugs for less than 3 months. PBMC RNA served as the TCR library source. The authors built TCR beta libraries using iRepertoire HTBI primers and Arm-PCR of CDR3 regions. From the multiplex PCR reads, TCRdb called clonotypes with MiXCR, one entry per CDR3 protein. Of 600,000 to 650,000 distinct CDR3 sequences listed, roughly 15% are singletons. This sample also appeared in a second study, on T cells in Graves' hyperthyroidism and ophthalmopathy.

The sample in question was peripheral blood mononuclear cells (PBMCs), obtained at new diagnosis, from a patient treated with antithyroid drugs. These receptors came from a woman under 40 with Graves disease.

The rearrangement joins TRBV12-3 or TRBV12-4 to TRBJ1-3; D may be TRBD1 (5 bases). This CDR3 has 13 amino acids. Trimming removed 4 bases at V and 8 bases at J, with 12 bases between. CDR3 coding DNA: TGTGCCAGCAGTTACCCACGAGGGGACACCATATATTTT. Translating it yields CASSYPRGDTIYF.

Many counts were recorded for this clonotype. Here the CDR3 reads CASSLALGTVNTEAFF. The CDR3 bases are TGTGCCAGCAGCTTAGCCCTGGGGACGGTGAACACTGAAGCTTTCTTT. J is TRBJ1-1 and V is TRBV7-8; weak D call: TRBD1 (5 bases). Trimming stripped 0 bases from V and 0 bases from J, with 11 bases between. CDR3 length: 16 amino acids. Germline V gene lookup returns CDR1 SGHVS and CDR2 FQNEAQ.

This clonotype was recorded at least ten times. V is TRBV7-3 and J is TRBJ2-2; a possible D gene is TRBD2 (5 bases). The germline V gene has CDR1 SGHTA and CDR2 FQGTGA. V lost 5 bases and J 1 base, leaving 11 bases between the germline ends. The CDR3 extends over 15 amino acids. CDR3 DNA sequence: TGTGCCAGCAGCCTGCCCGGGGTGAACACCGGGGAGCTGTTTTTT. Translated: CASSLPGVNTGELFF.

The sample holds many counts of this clonotype. The J gene is TRBJ2-3, the V gene TRBV6-2 or TRBV6-3; D unresolved. V was shortened by 5 bases and J by 5 bases, with 17 bases between the two germline ends. CDR3 length: 15 amino acids. Germline loops: CDR1 MNHEY, CDR2 SVGEGT. The CDR3 bases are TGTGCCAGCAGTAGTTCGGGCCTCGTCGGAGATACGCAGTATTTT. Translated: CASSSSGLVGDTQYF.

This clonotype was detected ten times or more. The V call is TRBV6-1, the J call TRBJ2-7; 12 bases agree with TRBD2. Germline lookup yields CDR1 MNHNS and CDR2 SASEGT. This CDR3 spans 14 amino acids. V lost 7 bases to trimming and J lost 4 bases; unmatched junction nucleotides: 5. The CDR3 DNA sequence: TGTGCCAGCACCGCCACTAGCGGGAGGTACGAGCAGTACTTC. Translation: CASTATSGRYEQYF.

This clonotype was found many times. The J gene is TRBJ2-7, the V gene TRBV14; no reliable D call. Germline V lookup: CDR1 SGHDN, CDR2 FVKESK. This CDR3 has 15 amino acids. Trimming removed 3 bases from V and 5 bases from J, with 17 bases in between. For the CDR3, the DNA is TGTGCCAGCAGCCAGCTGACTCATGCCAACGACGAGCAGTACTTC. Translation gives CASSQLTHANDEQYF.

This clonotype was seen ten or more times. The chain employs TRBV28 and TRBJ1-1; 7 bases are shared with TRBD1. Germline lookup yields CDR1 MDHEN and CDR2 SYDVKM. The CDR3 length is 15 residues. The junction had 9 bases not matched to a gene; V was cut back by 7 bases and J by 1 base. The CDR3 sequence: CASNPPGTANTEAFF. The CDR3 nucleotides read TGTGCCAGCAACCCGCCTGGGACAGCGAACACTGAAGCTTTCTTT.

This clonotype occurred a few times. The gene calls are TRBV20-1 and TRBJ2-1; D is perhaps TRBD2 (6 bases). The CDR3 length is 14 residues. CDR1 DFQATT and CDR2 SNEGSKA come from the germline V gene (reference sequence). V was pared by 2 bases and J by 4 bases, with 12 bases between. The CDR3 DNA reads TGCAGTGCTAGAAGAATAGCGGTATACAATGAGCAGTTCTTC. This translates into CSARRIAVYNEQFF.

This clonotype was seen many times. V usage is TRBV2 and J usage is TRBJ1-1, with D perhaps matching TRBD1 (5 bases). Germline CDR1 and CDR2: SNHLY and FYNNEI. The CDR3 contains 13 residues. Deletions cut 7 bases from V and 5 bases from J, with 14 bases between. The CDR3 region is CASTFRVGTEAFF. DNA of the CDR3: TGTGCCAGCACCTTCAGGGTTGGTACTGAAGCTTTCTTT. Combining the CDR3 with reference TRBV2 and TRBJ1-1 gives the whole variable domain EPEVTQTPSHQVTQMGQEVILRCVPISNHLYFYWYRQILGQKVEFLVSFYNNEISEKSEIFDDQFSVERPDGSNFTLKIRSTKLEDSAMYFCASTFRVGTEAFFGQGTRLTVV.

This clonotype was seen many times. The J gene is TRBJ2-1, the V gene TRBV7-2; TRBD2 is a possible D gene (5 bases). The CDR3 loop spans 16 amino acids. Trimming took 2 bases from V and 4 from J, leaving 15 bases between them. Germline V CDR1 and CDR2: SGHTA, FQGNSA. The CDR3 coding sequence is TGTGCCAGCAGCTTATTTTTAGTGGGCGGGTACAATGAGCAGTTCTTC. Protein sequence: CASSLFLVGGYNEQFF.

The chain links TRBV18 to TRBJ1-4; no firm D call. CDR3 length equals 15 residues. Germline V gene sequence: CDR1 KGHSH, CDR2 LQKENI. Trimming shortened V by 3 bases and J by 7 bases, and 15 bases separated the two germline ends. In DNA, the CDR3 is TGTGCCAGCTCACCTCCCGGAGGTCCGTTTGAAAAACTGTTTTTT. Translating gives CASSPPGGPFEKLFF.

The table lists this clonotype with many counts. CDR3 nucleotide sequence: TGCAGTGCTATATCCGACAGGGGCGGTCAGCCCCAGCATTTT. Translation: CSAISDRGGQPQHF. The V call is TRBV20-1, the J call TRBJ1-5; 8 bases align to TRBD1. J lost 6 bases, V lost 4 bases, and 8 bases had no gene match. The CDR3 runs 14 residues. Germline CDR1 DFQATT, CDR2 SNEGSKA (reference sequence).

The chain uses TRBV9 and TRBJ2-3; 9 bases fit TRBD2. With V trimmed by 4 bases and J by 7 bases, 10 bases remained unmatched. This CDR3 spans 15 amino acids. Germline V gene lookup returns CDR1 SGDLS and CDR2 YYNGEE. The CDR3 bases are TGTGCCAGCAGCCCTACGTCTAGCGGGATTTATACGCAGTATTTT. It translates to CASSPTSSGIYTQYF.

Remarks on this clonotype: This sequence may be a read error, since a much larger clone differs from it by one base. This sequence joins TRBV5-1 and TRBJ1-1, with D unclear. Germline CDR1 is SGHRS and CDR2 is YFSETQ. This CDR3 region has 14 residues. The CDR3 region has the DNA TGCGCCAGCAGCCCCGATTATGGCCCCACTGAAGCTCTCTTT. It encodes CASSPDYGPTEALF.

The V and J genes are TRBV19 and TRBJ2-7, with 10 nucleotides matching TRBD1. Per germline, CDR1 LNHDA and CDR2 SQIVND (reference sequence). V trimming: 5 bases; J trimming: 7 bases; junction bases outside the gene matches: 8. CDR3 size: 14 residues. The DNA for the CDR3 is TGTGCCAGTAGTGCCGGGACAGGGGACTTTGAGCAGTACTTC. This gives the protein CASSAGTGDFEQYF. Full variable domain (rest looked up from reference TRBV19 and TRBJ2-7): DGGITQSPKYLFRKEGQNVTLSCEQNLNHDAMYWYRQDPGQGLRLIYYSQIVNDFQKGDIAEGYSVSREKKESFPLTVTSAQKNPTAFYLCASSAGTGDFEQYFGPGTRLTVT.

This clonotype was detected a few times. V is TRBV5-4 and J is TRBJ2-3; D is uncertain. Germline V gene sequence: CDR1 SGHNT, CDR2 YYREEE (reference sequence). Trimming pared 2 bases from V and 4 bases from J, leaving 11 bases between. The length of the CDR3 is 14 residues. The CDR3 loop reads CASSLPKAPDTQYF. The CDR3 nucleotides are TGTGCCAGCAGCTTACCAAAGGCGCCAGATACGCAGTATTTT.

The sample holds many counts of this clonotype. This chain connects TRBV27 to TRBJ1-2; maybe TRBD1 (5 bases). The CDR3 spans 14 residues. Trimming took 2 bases from V and 4 from J, leaving 11 bases between them. Germline CDR1 MNHEY, CDR2 SMNVEV (reference sequence). CDR3 bases: TGTGCCAGCAGTTTAAGTGGGGCATCCTATGGCTACACCTTC. It codes for CASSLSGASYGYTF.

This sequence joins TRBV6-1 and TRBJ2-7; D gene uncertain. With 6 bases removed from V and 1 base from J, the gap between germline ends came to 13 bases. CDR1 MNHNS and CDR2 SASEGT come from the germline V gene. The CDR3 covers 14 residues. This chain's CDR3 is CASSPGSQSYEQYF. Written as DNA, the CDR3 is TGTGCCAGCAGCCCTGGCTCCCAGTCCTACGAGCAGTACTTC.